The T cell receptor beta chain under discussion was sequenced for a study of control samples from healthy donors and cancer patients. TCRdb keeps only in-frame clones here, not all; method: immunoSEQ multiplex PCR. This sample has over 100,000 clones; about nine tenths occur once, and the top ten carry roughly 2.1%. The ends lost 5 bases at V and 6 bases at J; junction bases unmatched: 6. Germline CDR1 and CDR2: SGHTA and FQGNSA. The CDR3 runs 15 residues. The chain is built from TRBV7-2 and TRBJ1-4; 10 positions agree with TRBD1. Sequenced material: blood. The origin of this receptor is a woman in her forties or fifties in good health. In DNA form, the CDR3 reads TGTGCCAGCAGCGTGGTCGGGACAGGGGATGAAAAACTGTTTTTT. Amino acids: CASSVVGTGDEKLFF. The full variable domain, in which reference TRBV7-2 and TRBJ1-4 provide the parts outside the CDR3, is GAGVSQSPSNKVTEKGKDVELRCDPISGHTALYWYRQSLGQGLEFLIYFQGNSAPDKSGLPSDRFSAERTGGSVSTLTIQRTQQEDSAVYLCASSVVGTGDEKLFFGSGTQLSVL.